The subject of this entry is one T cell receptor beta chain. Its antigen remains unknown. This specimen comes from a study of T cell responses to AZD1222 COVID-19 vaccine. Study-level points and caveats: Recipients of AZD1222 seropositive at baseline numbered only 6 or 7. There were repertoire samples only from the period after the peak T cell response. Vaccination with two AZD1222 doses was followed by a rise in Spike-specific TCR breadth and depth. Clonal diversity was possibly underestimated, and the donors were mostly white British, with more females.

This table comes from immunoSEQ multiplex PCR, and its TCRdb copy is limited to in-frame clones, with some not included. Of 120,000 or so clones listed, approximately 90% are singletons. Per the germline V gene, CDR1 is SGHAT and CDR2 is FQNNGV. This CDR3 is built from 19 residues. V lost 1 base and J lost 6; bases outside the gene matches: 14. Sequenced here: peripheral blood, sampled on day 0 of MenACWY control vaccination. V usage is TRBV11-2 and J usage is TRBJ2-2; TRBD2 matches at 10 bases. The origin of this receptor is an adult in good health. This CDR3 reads CASSLATSPSGRYAGELFF. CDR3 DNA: TGTGCCAGCAGCTTAGCGACGAGTCCTAGCGGGAGATATGCCGGGGAGCTGTTTTTT.